Presented here are 10 T cell receptor beta chains from one specimen sequenced in a study of blood T cell repertoires in COVID-19. The protocol was immunoSEQ multiplex PCR, while the TCRdb copy is restricted to in-frame clones and leaves out a portion. This sample has 70,000 to 75,000 clones, with less than 80% found just once. Input material: peripheral blood. The receptors come from a man in his 60s with active or convalescent COVID-19.

The chain employs TRBV11-3 and TRBJ2-1, with 14 nucleotides matching TRBD2. The germline gives CDR1 SGHNT, CDR2 YENEEA. CDR3 length equals 18 residues. Trimming took 5 bases from V and 8 from J; bases not matched to a gene: 14. In nucleotides, the CDR3 is TGTGCCAGCAGCCTCTCGGGCCCCGGGACTAGCGGGGGACATGAGCAGTTCTTC. This codes for CASSLSGPGTSGGHEQFF.

The CDR3 DNA reads TGTGCCAGCAGCCAGCTTTTAGGGAGCTCCTACAATGAGCAGTTCTTC. Residues: CASSQLLGSSYNEQFF. J is TRBJ2-1 and V is TRBV3-1 (or the pseudogene TRBV3-2); weak D call: TRBD2 (5 bases). This CDR3 is built from 16 residues. The V end lost 3 bases, the J end lost 0 bases, and 12 bases lay between the germline ends. Germline lookup yields CDR1 LGHDT and CDR2 YNNKEL (reference sequence).

This clone has just a few counts. CDR3 DNA: TGTGCCAGCTCACAGGCTATGGGGGGCCAAGAGACCCAGTACTTC. It translates to CASSQAMGGQETQYF. This chain connects TRBV18 to TRBJ2-5; D is perhaps TRBD2 (6 bases). This CDR3 is 15 amino acids long. The germline gives CDR1 KGHSH, CDR2 LQKENI. The V end lost 4 bases, the J end lost 1 base, and 13 bases lay between the germline ends.

The chain joins TRBV19 to TRBJ2-1, with 10 bases identical to TRBD1. The CDR3 has 16 residues. Germline trimming cut 9 bases from V and 5 bases from J; bases unmatched to any gene: 13. Germline-derived CDR1 and CDR2 are LNHDA and SQIVND (reference sequence). DNA of the CDR3: TGTGCCAGGAAGATTACAGGGGGGACAGGGGACAATGAGCAGTTCTTC. This gives the protein CARKITGGTGDNEQFF.

The genes are TRBV7-9 and TRBJ1-2, with TRBD1 matching 7 bases. The CDR3 is 13 amino acids. Germline values: CDR1 SEHNR, CDR2 FQNEAQ (reference sequence). The trim removed 5 bases at V and 6 bases at J, leaving 6 bases unmatched. DNA of the CDR3: TGTGCCAGCAGCATACAGGGGCCGGATGGCTACACCTTC. Encoded protein: CASSIQGPDGYTF.

The chain combines TRBV5-1 with TRBJ2-1, with D tentatively TRBD1 (7 bases). The V gene's germline CDR1 is SGHRS and CDR2 YFSETQ. Trimming pared 4 bases from V and 9 bases from J, leaving 20 bases between. The CDR3 has 15 residues. The DNA for the CDR3 is TGCGCCAGCAGCCAGCAGGGGGGACAAAGCAGTGAGCAGTTCTTC. Amino acids: CASSQQGGQSSEQFF.

The chain has TRBV6-1 and TRBJ2-2, with TRBD2 matching over 10 bases. J gave up 6 bases and V 3 bases, and 4 bases lay outside the gene matches. The CDR3 consists of 15 residues. The V gene's germline CDR1 is MNHNS and CDR2 SASEGT. The CDR3 nucleotides read TGTGCCAGCAGTGACCGGCTAGCGGGGGCCGGGGAGCTGTTTTTT. Protein product: CASSDRLAGAGELFF.

This clone was observed a few times. The chain recombines TRBV12-3 or TRBV12-4 with TRBJ1-2, with 9 positions matching TRBD1. This CDR3 comprises 13 residues. J lost 3 bases, V lost 6 bases, and 2 bases had no gene match. The CDR3 is CASSRTGDYGYTF. In DNA form, the CDR3 reads TGTGCCAGCAGCCGGACAGGGGACTATGGCTACACCTTC.

The chain links TRBV28 to TRBJ1-2; D not resolved. The CDR3 sequence is 13 residues long. Trimming left V 2 bases short and J 3 bases short, with 7 bases between. Germline V CDR1 and CDR2: MDHEN, SYDVKM. The CDR3: CASSLVSDYGYTF. The DNA of the CDR3 is TGTGCCAGCAGTTTAGTAAGCGACTATGGCTACACCTTC.

This clone was seen a handful of times. The rearrangement links TRBV28 to TRBJ2-4, with 13 bases that match TRBD2. CDR1 and CDR2 (germline): MDHEN, SYDVKM. The CDR3 sequence is 17 residues long. V gave up 6 bases and J gave up 4 bases; unmatched junction bases: 9. As DNA, the CDR3 is TGTGCCAGCAGGCGGGGACTAGCGGGGAAGGGTAAAAACATTCAGTACTTC. Its protein is CASRRGLAGKGKNIQYF.